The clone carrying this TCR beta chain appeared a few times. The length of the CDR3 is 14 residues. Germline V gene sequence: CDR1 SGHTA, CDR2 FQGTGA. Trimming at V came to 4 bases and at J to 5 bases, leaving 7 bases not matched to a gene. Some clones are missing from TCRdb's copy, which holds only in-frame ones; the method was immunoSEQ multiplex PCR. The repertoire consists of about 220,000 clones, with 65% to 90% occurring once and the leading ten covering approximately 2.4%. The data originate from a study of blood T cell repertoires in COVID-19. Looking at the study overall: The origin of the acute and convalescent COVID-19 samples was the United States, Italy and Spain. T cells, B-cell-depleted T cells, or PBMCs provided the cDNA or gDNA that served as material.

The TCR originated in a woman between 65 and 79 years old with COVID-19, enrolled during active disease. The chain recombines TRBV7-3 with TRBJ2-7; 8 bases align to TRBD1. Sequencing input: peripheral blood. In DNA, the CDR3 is TGTGCCAGCAGCTCCCGGACAGGGACCAACGAGCAGTACTTC. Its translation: CASSSRTGTNEQYF.